Sequencing of this T cell receptor (beta chain) was carried out in a study of tumor-infiltrating lymphocytes in localized non-small cell lung cancer. About the research overall: Several tumor histologies, both smoking statuses, and some post-neoadjuvant chemotherapy samples were included. Regarding the study as a whole: Immunotypes IM1 and IM2 had similar TCR-derived T-cell fractions. TCRbeta sequencing showed higher T cell infiltration in tumors than uninvolved lung. Available tissue quantity limited TCR sequencing to a patient subset.

Method: immunoSEQ multiplex PCR; TCRdb's copy keeps in-frame clones and lacks some. The sample yields about 24,000 clones, 50% to 80% seen once. Of note for this clone: Its specificity is unknown.

Losses at the gene ends were 4 bases for V and 2 bases for J; bases not matched to a gene: 5. Germline V gives CDR1 MNHNS, CDR2 SASEGT. The CDR3 is 16 residues long. This chain joins TRBV6-1 and TRBJ2-7, with 13 bases fitting TRBD2. Sequencing input: lung tumor tissue. The clonotype was recovered from a human donor with non-small cell lung cancer. The CDR3 DNA reads as TGTGCCAGCAGTGGACTAGCGGGAGGCCTCCCCTACGAGCAGTACTTC. Residues: CASSGLAGGLPYEQYF.